Below, 27 T cell receptor beta chains from the same sample are listed, as sequenced in a study of T cell changes during pregnancy in multiple sclerosis. Method: immunoSEQ multiplex PCR; TCRdb's copy keeps in-frame clones and lacks some. The sample holds roughly 39,000 clones, about 91% seen once. Source: CD4+ T cells from peripheral blood mononuclear cells, taken before pregnancy. These receptors originate from a female donor with multiple sclerosis, enrolled in a pregnancy study.

The J gene is TRBJ2-7, the V gene TRBV28; 13 bases align to TRBD2. This CDR3 region has 16 residues. The junction had 7 bases not matched to a gene; V was cut back by 7 bases and J by 1 base. CDR1 is MDHEN, CDR2 SYDVKM, per germline. CDR3 residues: CASTLTLAGGSYEQYF. DNA for the CDR3: TGTGCCAGCACCTTGACACTAGCGGGAGGGTCCTACGAGCAGTACTTC.

The rearrangement joins TRBV5-1 to TRBJ2-3; 9 positions match TRBD2. The CDR3 totals 19 residues. Germline CDR1 SGHRS, CDR2 YFSETQ. The V gene end was trimmed by 3 bases and the J gene end by 0 bases; junction bases not matched to a gene: 14. This CDR3 reads CASSSSGSGTSRSTDTQYF. CDR3 nucleotide sequence: TGCGCCAGCAGCTCCTCCGGCTCCGGGACTAGCCGCAGCACAGATACGCAGTATTTT.

This rearrangement joins TRBV5-1 to TRBJ2-1, with D maybe TRBD1 (6 bases). V dropped 4 bases and J dropped 7 bases, with 15 bases sitting between them. The CDR3 consists of 14 residues. Germline assignment: CDR1 SGHRS and CDR2 YFSETQ. The CDR3 here is CASSEGDERNEQFF. The CDR3 DNA is TGCGCCAGCAGCGAGGGGGACGAACGGAATGAGCAGTTCTTC.

The chain links TRBV11-3 to TRBJ2-5; weak D call: TRBD1 (6 bases). The V gene lost 4 bases and the J gene lost 3 bases, with 9 bases spanning the gap. The CDR3 is 13 residues long. Germline V gene data show CDR1 as SGHNT and CDR2 as YENEEA. The CDR3 reads CASSYGQKETQYF. CDR3 sequence (DNA): TGTGCCAGCAGCTACGGACAGAAAGAGACCCAGTACTTC.

J is TRBJ2-3 and V is TRBV10-3; no clear D. The CDR3 sequence is 11 residues long. The germline V and J ends were trimmed by 6 bases and 3 bases, with 4 bases remaining between them. Germline V gives CDR1 ENHRY, CDR2 SYGVKD. CDR3 loop: CAIRATDTQYF. Here the CDR3 DNA reads TGTGCCATCAGGGCAACAGATACGCAGTATTTT.

The V call is TRBV5-6, the J call TRBJ1-2; D call uncertain. There are 14 residues in the CDR3. Germline CDR1 is SGHDT and CDR2 is YYEEEE. With 2 bases removed from V and 8 bases from J, the gap between germline ends came to 16 bases. This CDR3 is CASSFDPLPGGYTF. The CDR3 bases are TGTGCCAGCAGCTTTGACCCACTACCTGGGGGCTACACCTTC.

The rearrangement joins TRBV4-2 to TRBJ2-3, with D perhaps TRBD2 (5 bases). Germline CDR1 is LGHNA and CDR2 is YNFKEQ. With 0 bases removed from V and 0 bases from J, the gap between germline ends came to 10 bases. The CDR3 contains 16 residues. In nucleotides, the CDR3 is TGTGCCAGCAGCCAAGATAGAGCGGATAGCACAGATACGCAGTATTTT. Translating gives CASSQDRADSTDTQYF.

This chain links TRBV7-9 with TRBJ2-3, with TRBD1 identical over 10 bases. The germline V gene encodes CDR1 SEHNR and CDR2 FQNEAQ (reference sequence). The V gene end was trimmed by 4 bases and the J gene end by 4 bases; junction bases not matched to a gene: 8. The CDR3 sequence is 16 residues long. Written as DNA, the CDR3 is TGTGCCAGCAGCTCCCACGACAGGGGGCTTGCAGATACGCAGTATTTT. It translates to CASSSHDRGLADTQYF.

The genes are TRBV25-1 and TRBJ2-7; TRBD1 aligns across 10 bases. Per germline, CDR1 MGHDK and CDR2 SYGVNS. The CDR3 runs 13 residues. After removal of 4 bases from V and 3 bases from J, the junction contained 0 bases not matched to a gene. In DNA, the CDR3 is TGTGCCAGCAGTGGGACAGGGGGCTACGAGCAGTACTTC. Residues: CASSGTGGYEQYF.

V usage is TRBV7-9 and J usage is TRBJ2-7, with 12 nucleotides matching TRBD2. V gave up 5 bases and J gave up 7 bases; unmatched junction bases: 12. The CDR3 is 16 residues long. CDR1 is SEHNR, CDR2 FQNEAQ, per germline (reference sequence). CDR3 loop: CASSPPGLAGMGEQYF. The CDR3 bases are TGTGCCAGCAGCCCTCCTGGACTAGCGGGAATGGGAGAGCAGTACTTC.

This chain connects TRBV11-2 to TRBJ2-1; D remains ambiguous. CDR3 size: 17 residues. The germline V and J ends were trimmed by 8 bases and 0 bases, with 20 bases remaining between them. Germline V CDR1 and CDR2: SGHAT, FQNNGV. The CDR3 sequence: CASARQRSGLSYNEQFF. The CDR3 nucleotides read TGTGCCAGCGCTCGTCAACGGTCCGGTCTCTCCTACAATGAGCAGTTCTTC.

The chain has TRBV27 and TRBJ2-6, with TRBD2 identical over 9 bases. Germline lookup yields CDR1 MNHEY and CDR2 SMNVEV (reference sequence). V dropped 5 bases and J dropped 2; count of bases not matched to a gene: 4. There are 16 residues in the CDR3. The CDR3 loop reads CASSRVAGAGANVLTF. CDR3 bases: TGTGCCAGCAGTAGGGTAGCGGGAGCTGGGGCCAACGTCCTGACTTTC.

This clone was picked up one time. The gene calls are TRBV5-1 and TRBJ1-6; TRBD1 agrees at 8 bases. V lost 0 bases, J lost 7 bases, and 9 bases stayed unmatched. Germline CDR1 reads SGHRS; CDR2 reads YFSETQ. This CDR3 has 17 amino acids. Written as DNA, the CDR3 is TGCGCCAGCAGCTTGGTTGGCAGGGGGCAACCCAATTCACCCCTCCACTTT. It translates to CASSLVGRGQPNSPLHF.

This rearrangement joins TRBV27 to TRBJ1-1; D perhaps matches TRBD1 (5 bases). Germline-derived CDR1 and CDR2 are MNHEY and SMNVEV (reference sequence). Between the trimmed V and J ends, which lost 3 bases and 5 bases, there was a span of 7 bases. The CDR3 spans 12 residues. The CDR3 region is CASSFRGTEAFF. The CDR3 DNA reads as TGTGCCAGCAGTTTTCGGGGGACTGAAGCTTTCTTT.

This chain connects TRBV5-4 to TRBJ2-1; 7 positions match TRBD2. The CDR3 sequence is 16 residues long. Germline CDR1 is SGHNT and CDR2 is YYREEE (reference sequence). V was pared by 5 bases and J by 5 bases, with 13 bases of the junction left unmatched. CDR3 residues: CASSPGRAGEDNEQFF. CDR3 DNA sequence: TGTGCCAGCAGTCCCGGTCGGGCGGGAGAAGACAATGAGCAGTTCTTC. Full variable domain (outside the CDR3, taken from reference TRBV5-4 and TRBJ2-1): ETGVTQSPTHLIKTRGQQVTLRCSSQSGHNTVSWYQQALGQGPQFIFQYYREEENGRGNFPPRFSGLQFPNYSSELNVNALELDDSALYLCASSPGRAGEDNEQFFGPGTRLTVL.

A note on this clone: The junction shows a germline mismatch at one end, possibly a read error. The chain recombines TRBV7-9 with TRBJ2-3; 8 bases line up with TRBD2. There are 15 residues in the CDR3. Germline CDR1 and CDR2: SEHNR and FQNEAQ (reference sequence). The CDR3 sequence: CASSLAGTSTDTQYF. The DNA of the CDR3 is TGTGCCAGCAGCCTAGCGGGCACAAGCACAGATACGCAGTATTTT.

This clone was counted once. CDR3 region: CASSPDRGLTYEQYF. CDR3 sequence (DNA): TGCGCCAGCAGCCCTGACAGGGGCCTGACCTACGAGCAGTACTTC. This chain connects TRBV5-1 to TRBJ2-7, with 8 bases fitting TRBD1. V trimming: 4 bases; J trimming: 2 bases; junction bases outside the gene matches: 8. The CDR3 has 15 amino acids. The germline gives CDR1 SGHRS, CDR2 YFSETQ.

This clone was counted a single time. V is TRBV12-2 and J is TRBJ2-1; the listed D gene, TRBD2, was not tested against the DNA. TRBV12-2 is recorded as a pseudogene. The CDR3 is 9 amino acids. In DNA form, the CDR3 reads TGTGCAAGTCTCGGGGGAAAGTTCTTC. The encoded protein is CASLGGKFF.

V and J are TRBV14 and TRBJ2-1, with 7 bases aligning to TRBD2. The CDR3 totals 12 residues. Germline-derived CDR1 and CDR2 are SGHDN and FVKESK. Unmatched junction bases numbered 3, after V lost 5 bases and J lost 8 bases. Written as DNA, the CDR3 is TGTGCCAGCAGCGTCCGGGGGGATGAGCAGTTCTTC. Amino acids: CASSVRGDEQFF. The complete variable domain, with remaining parts taken from reference TRBV14 and TRBJ2-1, reads EAGVTQFPSHSVIEKGQTVTLRCDPISGHDNLYWYRRVMGKEIKFLLHFVKESKQDESGMPNNRFLAERTGGTYSTLKVQPAELEDSGVYFCASSVRGDEQFFGPGTRLTVL.

The rearrangement uses TRBV2 and TRBJ1-1; possibly TRBD1 for D (5 bases). Looked up from germline, CDR1 is SNHLY and CDR2 is FYNNEI. The CDR3 length is 13 residues. Trimming stripped 10 bases from V and 1 base from J, with 13 bases between. The CDR3 bases are TGTGCCAACTCATGGGGGGGGAACACTGAAGCTTTCTTT. Protein sequence: CANSWGGNTEAFF.

There are a few counts of this clone. This rearrangement joins TRBV5-1 to TRBJ2-1, with 8 bases identical to TRBD2. V lost 2 bases and J lost 8; bases outside the gene matches: 6. Germline V gene data show CDR1 as SGHRS and CDR2 as YFSETQ. The CDR3 covers 14 residues. CDR3 in amino acids: CASSFSGSVDEQFF. CDR3 DNA sequence: TGCGCCAGCAGCTTCAGCGGGAGTGTTGATGAGCAGTTCTTC. The variable domain in full, completed from reference TRBV5-1 and TRBJ2-1, reads KAGVTQTPRYLIKTRGQQVTLSCSPISGHRSVSWYQQTPGQGLQFLFEYFSETQRNKGNFPGRFSGRQFSNSRSEMNVSTLELGDSALYLCASSFSGSVDEQFFGPGTRLTVL.

The chain employs TRBV7-2 and TRBJ1-3; D gene ambiguous. V gave up 0 bases and J gave up 4 bases, with 10 bases separating them. Germline assignment: CDR1 SGHTA and CDR2 FQGNSA. The CDR3 has 15 residues. The CDR3 nucleotides read TGTGCCAGCAGCTTAGCCCGGGGAGGCGGAAACACCATATATTTT. Its protein is CASSLARGGGNTIYF.

The V and J genes are TRBV4-2 and TRBJ2-7; D is possibly TRBD1 (6 bases). Looked up from germline, CDR1 is LGHNA and CDR2 is YNFKEQ. The CDR3 extends over 16 amino acids. Between the trimmed V and J ends, which lost 4 bases and 2 bases, there was a span of 18 bases. As DNA, the CDR3 is TGTGCCAGCAGCCGAGAGGGCGGACAGAGCCCCTACGAGCAGTACTTC. Translation gives CASSREGGQSPYEQYF.

The chain uses TRBV5-6 and TRBJ1-1; possible D gene TRBD1, 6 bases. The CDR3 is 13 amino acids. With 4 bases removed from V and 3 bases from J, the gap between germline ends came to 10 bases. The germline CDR1 and CDR2 sequences are SGHDT and YYEEEE. The CDR3 spells CASSLNRDTEAFF. The DNA for the CDR3 is TGTGCCAGCAGCCTAAACAGGGACACTGAAGCTTTCTTT.

The chain is built from TRBV5-4 and TRBJ2-5, with D hard to call. CDR1 and CDR2 from the germline V gene are SGHNT and YYREEE (reference sequence). Trimming took off 4 bases at V and 4 bases at J, with 14 bases between the two ends. CDR3 size: 14 residues. The CDR3 bases are TGTGCCAGCAGCCGCCCATCCAATAGAGAGACCCAGTACTTC. Encoded protein: CASSRPSNRETQYF. The full variable domain, its missing parts supplied by reference TRBV5-4 and TRBJ2-5, is ETGVTQSPTHLIKTRGQQVTLRCSSQSGHNTVSWYQQALGQGPQFIFQYYREEENGRGNFPPRFSGLQFPNYSSELNVNALELDDSALYLCASSRPSNRETQYFGPGTRLLVL.

This chain joins TRBV7-3 and TRBJ2-1; the match to TRBD2 covers 11 bases. Germline V gene lookup returns CDR1 SGHTA and CDR2 FQGTGA. V dropped 4 bases and J dropped 9; count of bases not matched to a gene: 8. The CDR3 extends over 15 amino acids. The CDR3 DNA reads TGTGCCAGCAGCTCTAGCGGGAGGTGGGGCGGTGAGCAGTTCTTC. This encodes CASSSSGRWGGEQFF.

This chain joins TRBV28 and TRBJ2-7; D might be TRBD1 (6 bases). Deletions cut 5 bases from V and 3 bases from J, with 26 bases between. This CDR3 contains 18 residues. Germline values: CDR1 MDHEN, CDR2 SYDVKM. The CDR3: CASSEVVYGSGAFYEQYF. CDR3 coding DNA: TGTGCCAGCAGTGAAGTCGTGTATGGTTCAGGGGCCTTCTACGAGCAGTACTTC.